Below, 12 T cell receptor beta chains from the same sample are listed, as sequenced in a study of cytomegalovirus exposure and HLA in healthy donors. The PCR was carried out with 60 Vbeta primers and 13 Jbeta primers. Sequenced by immunoSEQ multiplex PCR; TCRdb stores in-frame clones only, minus some. This repertoire includes around 140,000 clones. The sample consisted of PBMCs. These receptors all come from a woman aged 45-60 years in good health and CMV-seronegative.

CDR3 bases: TGTGCCAGCAGCCGAAGGGGGGGTCCGGTGAACACTGAAGCTTTCTTT. This translates into CASSRRGGPVNTEAFF. The chain joins TRBV11-2 to TRBJ1-1; D is perhaps TRBD1 (6 bases). Germline CDR1 SGHAT, CDR2 FQNNGV. V lost 5 bases and J lost 0, with 16 bases in between. The CDR3 length is 16 residues.

This chain connects TRBV5-1 to TRBJ2-7; a weak D match, TRBD1 (5 bases). This CDR3 spans 16 amino acids. Germline V gene lookup returns CDR1 SGHRS and CDR2 YFSETQ. Trimming cost V 2 bases and J 1 base, with 16 bases left between them. CDR3 protein: CASSLIFQTGSYEQYF. The DNA for the CDR3 is TGCGCCAGCAGCTTAATTTTCCAAACAGGATCCTACGAGCAGTACTTC.

The rearrangement joins TRBV7-2 to TRBJ1-2; perhaps TRBD1 as D (6 bases). Germline V CDR1 and CDR2: SGHTA, FQGNSA. This CDR3 contains 13 residues. V lost 0 bases and J lost 4, with 6 bases in between. This CDR3 is CASSLATGYGYTF. The CDR3 region has the DNA TGTGCCAGCAGCTTAGCGACAGGCTATGGCTACACCTTC.

The chain's CDR3 is CATSRGGVQPQHF. The CDR3 DNA follows: TGTGCCACCAGCAGGGGGGGGGTACAGCCCCAGCATTTT. The chain carries TRBV15 and TRBJ1-5; D possibly corresponds to TRBD1 (5 bases). The CDR3 spans 13 residues. V lost 3 bases and J lost 7, with 10 bases in between. Germline V gives CDR1 LNHNV, CDR2 YYDKDF (reference sequence).

V gene TRBV11-2 combines with J gene TRBJ1-5; the D gene is possibly TRBD1 (5 bases). Trimming pared 8 bases from V and 3 bases from J, leaving 11 bases between. CDR3 length: 13 amino acids. CDR1 and CDR2 from the germline V gene are SGHAT and FQNNGV. CDR3 sequence (DNA): TGTGCCAGCGCCAGACAGCACAATCAGCCCCAGCATTTT. Translating gives CASARQHNQPQHF.

Notes on this clone: Other DNA variants within this sample encode the same CDR3. The chain is built from TRBV6-5 and TRBJ1-4; possibly TRBD1 for D (5 bases). Per the germline V gene, CDR1 is MNHEY and CDR2 is SVGAGI. V lost 3 bases, J lost 7 bases, and 9 bases lay in between. This CDR3 is built from 13 residues. CDR3 sequence: CASSYGGGEKLFF. DNA for the CDR3: TGTGCCAGCAGTTATGGGGGGGGTGAAAAACTGTTTTTT.

This chain joins TRBV19 and TRBJ1-1; 10 bases are shared with TRBD1. After removal of 7 bases from V and 0 bases from J, the junction contained 14 bases not matched to a gene. CDR1 and CDR2 from the germline V gene are LNHDA and SQIVND (reference sequence). The length of the CDR3 is 18 residues. CDR3 coding DNA: TGTGCCAGTATTCAACTGTCCAGGACAGGGGGATTGAACACTGAAGCTTTCTTT. Translated: CASIQLSRTGGLNTEAFF.

The genes are TRBV27 and TRBJ2-3; a weak D match, TRBD2 (6 bases). This CDR3 is 16 amino acids long. CDR1 is MNHEY, CDR2 SMNVEV, per germline (reference sequence). The germline V and J ends were trimmed by 3 bases and 4 bases, with 17 bases remaining between them. The CDR3 DNA reads as TGTGCCAGCAGTTTTCTTGGGGGGACTGGAGCAGATACGCAGTATTTT. It specifies CASSFLGGTGADTQYF.

The V and J genes are TRBV6-1 and TRBJ2-7; the D is unclear. The V end lost 4 bases, the J end lost 0 bases, and 10 bases lay between the germline ends. The CDR3 contains 14 residues. Looked up from germline, CDR1 is MNHNS and CDR2 is SASEGT. The CDR3 spells CASSVERSSYEQYF. DNA of the CDR3: TGTGCCAGCAGTGTCGAACGGAGCTCCTACGAGCAGTACTTC.

This chain connects TRBV11-3 to TRBJ2-2; TRBD2 matches 8 bases. The CDR3 spans 18 residues. Losses at the gene ends were 5 bases for V and 2 bases for J; bases not matched to a gene: 13. Germline CDR1 and CDR2: SGHNT and YENEEA. CDR3 coding DNA: TGTGCCAGCAGCCCCTACTTCACTAGCGGCGCAAACACCGGGGAGCTGTTTTTT. Its protein product is CASSPYFTSGANTGELFF.

The chain is built from TRBV19 and TRBJ2-2; 7 nucleotides align to TRBD1. CDR3 length: 16 amino acids. The J segment lost 5 bases and the V segment lost 5 bases, leaving 11 bases of the junction unmatched. Germline V CDR1 and CDR2: LNHDA, SQIVND (reference sequence). CDR3 in amino acids: CASSLPQGWSTGELFF. The CDR3 DNA reads TGTGCCAGTAGTCTCCCACAGGGGTGGTCGACCGGGGAGCTGTTTTTT.

The chain uses TRBV25-1 and TRBJ1-6; D uncertain. Germline CDR1 reads MGHDK; CDR2 reads SYGVNS. The CDR3 runs 14 residues. Trimming cost V 2 bases and J 7 bases, with 9 bases left between them. The CDR3 coding sequence is TGTGCCAGCAGTGAAACGGACTCAAATTCACCCCTCCACTTT. This sequence encodes CASSETDSNSPLHF. The full variable domain, with the rest looked up from reference TRBV25-1 and TRBJ1-6, is EADIYQTPRYLVIGTGKKITLECSQTMGHDKMYWYQQDPGMELHLIHYSYGVNSTEKGDLSSESTVSRIRTEHFPLTLESARPSHTSQYLCASSETDSNSPLHFGNGTRLTVT.